Following are 21 T cell receptor beta chains from one sample sequenced in a study of breast tumors, draining lymph nodes, adjacent tissues. Breast cancer patients provided tissue from their axillary draining lymph nodes. Each CDR3 protein is one row after TCRdb ran MiXCR on the multiplex PCR reads. The top ten clones hold 1.1% of a sample with under 350,000 distinct CDR3 sequences, around 30% of them seen once. The sample taken for sequencing was axillary lymph node tissue. The receptors originated from a female donor with breast cancer. Some clones in this sample may be carry-over from other donors' samples.

This clonotype occurred many times. V is TRBV15 and J is TRBJ2-2, with 8 bases fitting TRBD2. There are 17 residues in the CDR3. Trimming removed 5 bases from V and 7 bases from J; junction bases left unmatched: 15. Germline assignment: CDR1 LNHNV and CDR2 YYDKDF (reference sequence). Written as DNA, the CDR3 is TGTGCCACCAGCGCCGCCGCCGGCGGGAGGTCGTACGGGGAGCTGTTTTTT. Residues: CATSAAAGGRSYGELFF.

Comments on this clonotype: A much larger clone sits a single nucleotide away, making a read error possible. The chain joins TRBV20-1 to TRBJ2-1; TRBD2 matches at 7 bases. This CDR3 comprises 16 residues. The germline V gene has CDR1 DFQATT and CDR2 SNEGSKA (reference sequence). Trimming cost V 4 bases and J 0 bases; bases outside gene matches: 9. The CDR3 loop is CSAKRDYPFSYNEQFF. For the CDR3, the DNA is TGCAGTGCTAAGAGGGACTATCCGTTCTCCTACAATGAGCAGTTCTTC.

This clonotype was counted ten times or more. The V and J genes are TRBV20-1 and TRBJ1-4; unclear D gene. The CDR3 has 13 residues. CDR1 is DFQATT, CDR2 SNEGSKA, per germline (reference sequence). Trimming cost V 6 bases and J 0 bases, with 8 bases left between them. The CDR3 protein is CSAGPATNEKLFF. CDR3 in DNA: TGCAGTGCCGGGCCTGCAACTAATGAAAAACTGTTTTTT.

This clonotype appeared many times. The rearrangement links TRBV6-1 to TRBJ1-4, with 7 bases aligning to TRBD1. The germline gives CDR1 MNHNS, CDR2 SASEGT. There are 14 residues in the CDR3. J was trimmed by 4 bases and V by 6 bases; bases with no gene match: 5. The CDR3 DNA sequence: TGTGCCAGCAGGCCGGGACAGAATAATGAAAAACTGTTTTTT. This translates into CASRPGQNNEKLFF.

This clonotype was observed many times. The chain recombines TRBV19 with TRBJ2-1; weak D call: TRBD2 (7 bases). CDR1 is LNHDA, CDR2 SQIVND, per germline (reference sequence). V was shortened by 3 bases and J by 8 bases, with 17 bases between the two germline ends. The CDR3 has 15 amino acids. The CDR3 region has the DNA TGTGCCAGTAGTATTGAGGGGGGGACTCAGCATGAGCAGTTCTTC. This codes for CASSIEGGTQHEQFF.

As regards this clonotype: The CDR3 end shows no conserved phenylalanine or tryptophan, and so a read error is likely. It is unclear where the CDR3 begins or ends on the DNA, so no DNA is shown, and the CDR3 is as TCRdb lists it. The chain joins TRBV7-2 to TRBJ2-2; the table's D gene call, TRBD2, was not cross checked with the DNA. Germline V gene data show CDR1 as SGHTA and CDR2 as FQGNSA. The CDR3 is 16 amino acids long, termini counted. CDR3 sequence: CASSLCLAEATGEPFS.

This clonotype appeared a few times. The chain is built from TRBV3-1 and TRBJ2-3; no definite D call. Germline CDR1 reads LGHDT; CDR2 reads YNNKEL (reference sequence). V lost 2 bases and J lost 1, with 7 bases in between. The CDR3 is made up of 14 amino acids. The CDR3 spells CASSQSTGTDTQYF. In DNA, the CDR3 is TGTGCCAGCAGCCAATCCACTGGCACAGATACGCAGTATTTT.

This clonotype was found many times. CDR3 bases: TGTGCCAGCAGTGAACCCGGGGGATGGAACTATGGCTACACCTTC. Amino acid sequence: CASSEPGGWNYGYTF. The gene calls are TRBV2 and TRBJ1-2; TRBD1 might be the D (5 bases). V lost 2 bases and J lost 2, with 12 bases in between. This CDR3 is built from 15 residues. Germline V CDR1 and CDR2: SNHLY, FYNNEI.

Comments on this clonotype: This clone may be a read error of a much larger clone one base away. The V and J genes are TRBV6-5 and TRBJ2-3, with TRBD2 matching 8 bases. Germline V CDR1 and CDR2: MNHEY, SVGAGI. This CDR3 region has 15 residues. Written as DNA, the CDR3 is TGTGCCAGCAGGACCAGCGGGAGTTTCACAGATACGCGGTATTTT. This translates into CASRTSGSFTDTRYF.

At least ten counts were recorded for this clonotype. The genes are TRBV29-1 and TRBJ2-5, with TRBD1 identical over 11 bases. CDR1 is SQVTM and CDR2 is ANQGSEA in the germline V gene. Trimming cost V 3 bases and J 5 bases; bases outside gene matches: 5. The CDR3 spans 14 residues. In DNA, the CDR3 is TGCAGCGTTGATCGGACAGGGGGCCTGGAGACCCAGTACTTC. It translates to CSVDRTGGLETQYF.

This clonotype turned up a few times. CDR3 sequence reads: CASSPLPGGDYGYTF. CDR3 bases: TGTGCCAGCAGCCCCCTACCGGGAGGAGACTATGGCTACACCTTC. This chain links TRBV6-4 with TRBJ1-2; D call uncertain. V gave up 6 bases and J gave up 3 bases, with 17 bases separating them. Germline V gene sequence: CDR1 MRHNA, CDR2 SNTAGT. The CDR3 is 15 amino acids.

There are many counts of this clonotype. V and J are TRBV6-1 and TRBJ1-2; 7 bases are a match to TRBD1. CDR3 size: 16 residues. Germline CDR1 MNHNS, CDR2 SASEGT. V shed 3 bases and J 4 bases; nucleotides not matched to a gene: 11. CDR3 sequence (DNA): TGTGCCAGCAGTGATAGTTGGGCAGGGGGAAGCTATGGCTACACCTTC. Protein: CASSDSWAGGSYGYTF.

Concerning this clonotype itself: This clone may be a read error of a much larger clone one base away. The V call is TRBV12-5, the J call TRBJ2-7; D perhaps matches TRBD2 (5 bases). Germline CDR1 and CDR2: LGHNT and FRNRAP. The CDR3 is 16 amino acids. The V and J ends lost 0 bases and 6 bases respectively, with 18 bases between them. CDR3 bases: TGTGCTAGTGGTTTGGTAGTGTCCCTCGGGGTTGGCGAGCAGTACTTC. As protein: CASGLVVSLGVGEQYF. Complete variable domain (other parts from reference TRBV12-5 and TRBJ2-7): DARVTQTPRHKVTEMGQEVTMRCQPILGHNTVFWYRQTMMQGLELLAYFRNRAPLDDSGMPKDRFSAEMPDATLATLKIQPSEPRDSAVYFCASGLVVSLGVGEQYFGPGTRLTVT.

This clonotype turned up a few times. A read error is possible here, since a much larger clone lies one base away. No conserved phenylalanine or tryptophan is present at the end of the CDR3, so a read error is the likely explanation. The chain uses TRBV7-9 and TRBJ2-5; TRBD1 matches 8 bases. Germline-derived CDR1 and CDR2 are SEHNR and FQNEAQ (reference sequence). The V segment lost 4 bases and the J segment 3 bases; nucleotides outside the gene matches: 4. CDR3 size: 14 residues. CDR3 protein: CASSSRTGKETQYL. In DNA form, the CDR3 reads TGTGCCAGCAGCTCACGGACAGGGAAAGAGACCCAGTACCTC.

This clonotype appeared a few times. The V gene is TRBV6-7, the J gene TRBJ2-1; 15 positions agree with TRBD2. TRBV6-7 is labeled an ORF, and its function is uncertain. With V trimmed by 9 bases and J by 7 bases, 10 bases remained unmatched. This CDR3 contains 16 residues. The CDR3 bases are TGTGCCAGTAGGACTAGCGGGAGGGCGAGGAGGAATGAGCAGTTCTTC. This codes for CASRTSGRARRNEQFF.

There are a few counts of this clonotype. The chain has TRBV28 and TRBJ2-6, with no clear D. CDR1 and CDR2 (germline): MDHEN, SYDVKM. Deletions cut 4 bases from V and 0 bases from J, with 4 bases between. The CDR3 runs to 14 residues. The CDR3 bases are TGTGCCAGCAGTTCCATCTCTGGGGCCAACGTCCTGACTTTC. It yields the protein CASSSISGANVLTF.

This clonotype was observed at least ten times. The chain joins TRBV5-1 to TRBJ1-2; the match to TRBD1 covers 7 bases. The CDR3 is made up of 14 amino acids. The trim removed 5 bases at V and 5 bases at J, leaving 9 bases unmatched. CDR1 and CDR2 (germline): SGHRS, YFSETQ. CDR3 in amino acids: CASRSDQGGYGYTF. CDR3 bases: TGCGCCAGCAGATCCGATCAGGGGGGATATGGCTACACCTTC.

This chain uses TRBV28 with TRBJ2-7; tentative D call: TRBD2 (6 bases). This CDR3 comprises 14 residues. Germline values: CDR1 MDHEN, CDR2 SYDVKM. The V and J ends lost 2 bases and 1 base respectively, with 9 bases between them. For the CDR3, the DNA is TGTGCCAGCAGTTTAGCGGGACGGTCCTACGAGCAGTACTTC. This encodes CASSLAGRSYEQYF.

This clonotype was picked up many times. V gene TRBV20-1 combines with J gene TRBJ2-2, with 11 bases that match TRBD2. The length of the CDR3 is 16 residues. Germline-derived CDR1 and CDR2 are DFQATT and SNEGSKA (reference sequence). With 6 bases clipped from V and 6 bases from J, the junction kept 12 bases outside the gene matches. The CDR3 nucleotides are TGCAGTGCGTCGATTAGCGGGAGGGTTTTCGCCGGGGAGCTGTTTTTT. Its protein product is CSASISGRVFAGELFF.

This clonotype was detected many times. The chain recombines TRBV19 with TRBJ1-5; 8 bases fit TRBD1. The ends lost 3 bases at V and 3 bases at J; junction bases unmatched: 7. Per germline, CDR1 LNHDA and CDR2 SQIVND (reference sequence). CDR3 size: 16 residues. This chain's CDR3 is CASSIDRDRFNQPQHF. CDR3 sequence (DNA): TGTGCCAGTAGTATCGACCGGGACAGGTTCAATCAGCCCCAGCATTTT.

This clonotype was detected ten times or more. The chain is built from TRBV7-8 and TRBJ1-4; D gene uncertain. This CDR3 region has 13 residues. V was shortened by 8 bases and J by 5 bases, with 12 bases between the two germline ends. Germline CDR1 is SGHVS and CDR2 is FQNEAQ. The CDR3 reads CASGHQENEKLFF. The CDR3 coding sequence is TGTGCCAGCGGGCACCAGGAGAATGAAAAACTGTTTTTT.